This TCR beta chain was profiled in a study of cytomegalovirus exposure and HLA in healthy donors. Study overall: Among the 300 to 500 genotyped donors, 65% to 90% were placed in the Caucasian-associated ancestry cluster. Regarding the study as a whole: With high specificity and sensitivity, the classifier reportedly diagnosed cytomegalovirus status. Presence/absence analyses treated sequencing depth as roughly uniform across donors.

As concerns this clone: What it recognizes is unknown.

PCR employed 60 Vbeta and 13 Jbeta primers. Sequenced by immunoSEQ multiplex PCR; TCRdb stores in-frame clones only, minus some. The ten top clones account for 1.8%, within a sample of about 43,000 clones. V dropped 4 bases and J dropped 1 base, with 13 bases sitting between them. Germline lookup yields CDR1 SEHNR and CDR2 FQNEAQ (reference sequence). The CDR3 totals 15 residues. The receptor was isolated from a young woman in good health and CMV-seronegative. Sequencing was carried out using PBMCs. The genes are TRBV7-9 and TRBJ1-1, with D unclear. The DNA for the CDR3 is TGTGCCAGCAGCTATTCCGGGAAACCGAACACTGAAGCTTTCTTT. This sequence encodes CASSYSGKPNTEAFF.